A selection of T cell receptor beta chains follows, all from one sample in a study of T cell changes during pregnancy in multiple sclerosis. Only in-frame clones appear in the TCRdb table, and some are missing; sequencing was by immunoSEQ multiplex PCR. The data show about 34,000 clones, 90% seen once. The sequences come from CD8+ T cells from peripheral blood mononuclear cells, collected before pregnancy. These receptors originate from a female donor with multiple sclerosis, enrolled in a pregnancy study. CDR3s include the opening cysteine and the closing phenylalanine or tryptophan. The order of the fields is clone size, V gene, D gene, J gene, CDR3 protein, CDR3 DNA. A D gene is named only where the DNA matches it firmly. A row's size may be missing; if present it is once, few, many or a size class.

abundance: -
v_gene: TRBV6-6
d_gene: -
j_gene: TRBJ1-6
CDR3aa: CASSYTGAATNSPLHF
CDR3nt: TGTGCCAGCAGTTATACGGGAGCCGCGACGAATTCACCCCTCCACTTT

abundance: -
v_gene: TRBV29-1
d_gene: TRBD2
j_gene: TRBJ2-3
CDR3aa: CSVDARGGGDTQYF
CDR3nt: TGCAGCGTTGATGCGCGGGGGGGCGGAGATACGCAGTATTTT

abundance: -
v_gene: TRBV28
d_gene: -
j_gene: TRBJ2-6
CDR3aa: CASSHGNSGANVLTF
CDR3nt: TGTGCCAGCAGCCACGGGAATTCTGGGGCCAACGTCCTGACTTTC

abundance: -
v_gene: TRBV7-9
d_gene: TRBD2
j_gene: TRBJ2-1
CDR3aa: CASSLEFSSGTWDEQFF
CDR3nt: TGTGCCAGCAGCTTAGAATTTTCTAGCGGGACCTGGGATGAGCAGTTCTTC

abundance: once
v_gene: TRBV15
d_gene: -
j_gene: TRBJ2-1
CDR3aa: CATMRTQGWSEQFF
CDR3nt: TGTGCCACCATGCGGACTCAAGGTTGGAGTGAGCAGTTCTTC

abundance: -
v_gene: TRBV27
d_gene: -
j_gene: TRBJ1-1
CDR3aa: CASSFSTRGPEAFF
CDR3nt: TGTGCCAGCAGTTTTTCTACGAGAGGCCCTGAAGCTTTCTTT

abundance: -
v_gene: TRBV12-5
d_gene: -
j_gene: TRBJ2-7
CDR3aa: CASDQGTWNEQYF
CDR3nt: TGTGCTAGTGACCAGGGTACCTGGAACGAGCAGTACTTC

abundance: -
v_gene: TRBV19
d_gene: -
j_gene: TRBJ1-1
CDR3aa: CASSTQGYQPEAFF
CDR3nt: TGTGCCAGTAGTACACAGGGCTATCAGCCTGAAGCTTTCTTT

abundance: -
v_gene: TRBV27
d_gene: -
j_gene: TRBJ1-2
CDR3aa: CASSLLANYGYTF
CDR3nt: TGTGCCAGCAGTCTGCTGGCCAACTATGGCTACACCTTC

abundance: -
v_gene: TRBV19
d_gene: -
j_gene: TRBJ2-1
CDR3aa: CASSIIRLNEQFF
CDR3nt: TGTGCCAGTAGTATAATCCGTTTGAATGAGCAGTTCTTC

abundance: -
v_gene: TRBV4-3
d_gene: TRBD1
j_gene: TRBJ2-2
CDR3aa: CASSQGGGSGELFF
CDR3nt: TGCGCCAGCAGCCAAGGAGGGGGCAGCGGGGAGCTGTTTTTT

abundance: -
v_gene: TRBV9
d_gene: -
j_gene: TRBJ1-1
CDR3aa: CASSPGVGPEAFF
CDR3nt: TGTGCCAGCAGCCCCGGCGTGGGGCCTGAAGCTTTCTTT

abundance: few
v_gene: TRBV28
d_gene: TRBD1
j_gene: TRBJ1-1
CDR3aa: CASLRDRGRMNTEAFF
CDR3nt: TGTGCCAGTCTCCGGGACAGGGGGCGAATGAACACTGAAGCTTTCTTT

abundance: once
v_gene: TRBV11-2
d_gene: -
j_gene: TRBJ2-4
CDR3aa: CASSPGQFVAKNIQYF
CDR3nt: TGTGCCAGCAGCCCCGGACAGTTCGTAGCCAAAAACATTCAGTACTTC

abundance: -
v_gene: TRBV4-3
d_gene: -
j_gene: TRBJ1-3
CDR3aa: CASSQERWRQIQSGNTIYF
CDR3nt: TGCGCCAGCAGCCAAGAGAGATGGCGACAGATACAATCTGGAAACACCATATATTTT

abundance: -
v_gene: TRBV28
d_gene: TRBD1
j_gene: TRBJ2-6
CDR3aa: CASSSLQGARRSGANVLTF
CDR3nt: TGTGCCAGCAGTTCACTACAGGGGGCTCGTAGGTCTGGGGCCAACGTCCTGACTTTC

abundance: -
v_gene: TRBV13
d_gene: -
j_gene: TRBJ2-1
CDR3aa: CASSRTGGGVYNEQFF
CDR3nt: TGTGCCAGCAGTAGGACTGGCGGGGGCGTGTACAATGAGCAGTTCTTC

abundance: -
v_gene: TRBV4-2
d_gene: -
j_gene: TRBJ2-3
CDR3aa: CASSFNADTQYF
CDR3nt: TGTGCCAGCAGCTTCAACGCGGATACGCAGTATTTT

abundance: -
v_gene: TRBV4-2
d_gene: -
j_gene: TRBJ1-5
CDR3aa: CASSQDRVNQPQHF
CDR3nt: TGTGCCAGCAGCCAAGACAGGGTCAATCAGCCCCAGCATTTT

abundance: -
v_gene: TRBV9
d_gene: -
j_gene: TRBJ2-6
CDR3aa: CASSSQWSGANVLTF
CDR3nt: TGTGCCAGCAGCTCGCAGTGGTCTGGGGCCAACGTCCTGACTTTC

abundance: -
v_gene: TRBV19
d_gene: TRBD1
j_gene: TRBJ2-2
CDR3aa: CASGQGIGELFF
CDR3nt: TGTGCCAGCGGACAGGGGATCGGGGAGCTGTTTTTT

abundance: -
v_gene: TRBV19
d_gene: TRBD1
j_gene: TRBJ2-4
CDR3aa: CASWDRIAKNIQYF
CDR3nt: TGTGCCAGTTGGGACAGGATAGCCAAAAACATTCAGTACTTC

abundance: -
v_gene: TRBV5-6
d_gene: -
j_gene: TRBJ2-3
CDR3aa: CASSTGQLSNTDTQYF
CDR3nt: TGTGCCAGCAGCACCGGACAGCTATCAAACACAGATACGCAGTATTTT

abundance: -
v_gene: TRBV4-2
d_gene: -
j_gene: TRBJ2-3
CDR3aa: CASSQELAGTDTQYF
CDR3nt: TGTGCCAGCAGCCAAGAGTTAGCTGGCACAGATACGCAGTATTTT

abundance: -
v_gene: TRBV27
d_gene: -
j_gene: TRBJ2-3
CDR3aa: CASSFFYTSTDTQYF
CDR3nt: TGTGCCAGCAGTTTTTTCTATACTAGCACAGATACGCAGTATTTT

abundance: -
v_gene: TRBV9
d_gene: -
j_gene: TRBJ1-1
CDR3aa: CASSVFSGNTEAFF
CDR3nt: TGTGCCAGCAGCGTATTTTCGGGAAACACTGAAGCTTTCTTT

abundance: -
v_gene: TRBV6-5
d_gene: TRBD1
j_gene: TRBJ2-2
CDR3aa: CASSTGQVGGELFF
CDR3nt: TGTGCCAGCTCGACAGGGCAAGTCGGCGGGGAGCTGTTTTTT

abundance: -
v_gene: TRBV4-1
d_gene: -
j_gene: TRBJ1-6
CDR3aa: CASSQGPPGENSPLHF
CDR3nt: TGCGCCAGCAGCCAGGGGCCACCGGGAGAAAATTCACCCCTCCACTTT

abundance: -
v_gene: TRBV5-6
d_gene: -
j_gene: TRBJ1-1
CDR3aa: CASSAAWTQYTEAFF
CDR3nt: TGTGCCAGCAGTGCGGCGTGGACACAATACACTGAAGCTTTCTTT

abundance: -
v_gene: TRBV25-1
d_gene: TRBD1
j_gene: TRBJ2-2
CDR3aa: CASSEDRETGELFF
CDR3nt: TGTGCCAGCAGTGAAGACAGGGAGACCGGGGAGCTGTTTTTT

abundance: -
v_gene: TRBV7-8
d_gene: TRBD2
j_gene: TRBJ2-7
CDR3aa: CASSLPNLGTSAHEQYF
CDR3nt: TGTGCCAGCAGCTTACCCAACCTCGGGACTAGCGCGCACGAGCAGTACTTC

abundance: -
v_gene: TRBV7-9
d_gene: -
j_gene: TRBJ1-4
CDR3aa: CASSLQITGILGEKLFF
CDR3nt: TGTGCCAGCAGCTTACAAATCACAGGGATTTTAGGTGAAAAACTGTTTTTT

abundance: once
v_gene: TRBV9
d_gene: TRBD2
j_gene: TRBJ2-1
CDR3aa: CASSVGTSVYNEQFF
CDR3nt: TGTGCCAGCAGCGTCGGGACTAGCGTCTACAATGAGCAGTTCTTC

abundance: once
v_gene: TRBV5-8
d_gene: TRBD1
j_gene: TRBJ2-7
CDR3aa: CASSPVGQGSYEQYF
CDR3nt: TGTGCCAGCAGCCCAGTGGGACAGGGCTCCTACGAGCAGTACTTC

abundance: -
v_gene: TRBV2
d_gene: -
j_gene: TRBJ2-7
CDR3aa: CASSEWRTTTYEQYF
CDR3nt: TGTGCCAGCAGTGAATGGAGGACTACCACCTACGAGCAGTACTTC

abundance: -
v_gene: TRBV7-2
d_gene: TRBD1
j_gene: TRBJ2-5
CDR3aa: CASSLLSTGGWEQETQYF
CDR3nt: TGTGCCAGCAGCTTATTGAGTACAGGGGGTTGGGAGCAAGAGACCCAGTACTTC

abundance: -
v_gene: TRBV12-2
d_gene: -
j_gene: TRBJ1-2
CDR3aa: CARRDTLGSGYTF
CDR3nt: TGTGCAAGAAGGGACACCCTCGGCTCAGGCTACACCTTC

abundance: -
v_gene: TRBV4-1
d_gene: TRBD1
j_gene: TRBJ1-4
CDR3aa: CASSQGTGDEKLFF
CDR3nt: TGCGCCAGCAGCCAAGGGACAGGGGATGAAAAACTGTTTTTT

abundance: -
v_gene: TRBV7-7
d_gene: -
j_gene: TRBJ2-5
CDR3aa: CASSLDPGVQETQYF
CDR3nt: TGTGCCAGCAGCTTAGATCCGGGGGTCCAAGAGACCCAGTACTTC

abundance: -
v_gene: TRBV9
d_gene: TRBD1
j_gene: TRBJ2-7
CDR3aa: CASSASPGQGYEQYF
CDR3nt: TGTGCCAGCAGCGCGTCTCCGGGACAGGGGTACGAGCAGTACTTC

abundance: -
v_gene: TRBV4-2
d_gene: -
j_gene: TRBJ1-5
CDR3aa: CASSQEQENQPQHF
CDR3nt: TGTGCCAGCAGCCAAGAACAGGAGAATCAGCCCCAGCATTTT

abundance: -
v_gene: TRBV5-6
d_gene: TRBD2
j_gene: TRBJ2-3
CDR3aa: CASSLVGLAGADTQYF
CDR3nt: TGTGCCAGCAGCTTGGTCGGCCTAGCGGGAGCCGATACGCAGTATTTT

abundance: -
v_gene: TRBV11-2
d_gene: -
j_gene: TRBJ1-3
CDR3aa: CASSLRRRDSGNTIYF
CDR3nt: TGTGCCAGCAGCTTACGGCGACGGGACTCTGGAAACACCATATATTTT

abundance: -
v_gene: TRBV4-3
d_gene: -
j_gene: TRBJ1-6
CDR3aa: CASSQTPQGLYSSPLHF
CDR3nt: TGCGCCAGCAGCCAGACACCCCAGGGCCTTTACAGTTCACCCCTCCACTTT

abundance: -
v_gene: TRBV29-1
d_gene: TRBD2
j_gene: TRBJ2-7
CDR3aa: CSATTSGGSEQYF
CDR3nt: TGCAGCGCCACGACTAGCGGGGGGTCCGAGCAGTACTTC

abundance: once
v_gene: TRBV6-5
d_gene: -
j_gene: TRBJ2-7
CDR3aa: CASSYSASDYEQYF
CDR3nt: TGTGCCAGCAGTTACTCCGCCAGTGATTACGAGCAGTACTTC

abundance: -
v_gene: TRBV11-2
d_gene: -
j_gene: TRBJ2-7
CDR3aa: CASSPGLTYEQYF
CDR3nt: TGTGCCAGCAGCCCTGGCTTAACCTACGAGCAGTACTTC

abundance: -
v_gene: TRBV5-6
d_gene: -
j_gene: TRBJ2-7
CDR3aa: CASSLGSSYEQYF
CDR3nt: TGTGCCAGCAGCTTGGGCAGCTCCTACGAGCAGTACTTC

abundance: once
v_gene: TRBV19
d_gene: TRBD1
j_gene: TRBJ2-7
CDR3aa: CASSIGPTGVYEQYF
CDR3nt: TGTGCCAGTAGTATAGGGCCGACAGGGGTTTACGAGCAGTACTTC

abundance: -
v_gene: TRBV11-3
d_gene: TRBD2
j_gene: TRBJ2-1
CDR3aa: CASSLEGTSARGEQFF
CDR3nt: TGTGCCAGCAGCTTAGAAGGGACTAGCGCCAGGGGTGAGCAGTTCTTC

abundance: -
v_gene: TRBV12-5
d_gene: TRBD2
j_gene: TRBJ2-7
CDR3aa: CASGRLAGGPHEQYF
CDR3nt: TGTGCTAGTGGTCGTTTAGCGGGAGGGCCCCACGAGCAGTACTTC

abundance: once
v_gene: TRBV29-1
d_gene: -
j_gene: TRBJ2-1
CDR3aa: CSVDLTGNEQFF
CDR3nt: TGCAGCGTTGACCTGACAGGCAATGAGCAGTTCTTC

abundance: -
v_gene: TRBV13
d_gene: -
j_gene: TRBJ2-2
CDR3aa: CASSQGTNTGELFF
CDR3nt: TGTGCCAGCAGCCAGGGGACGAACACCGGGGAGCTGTTTTTT

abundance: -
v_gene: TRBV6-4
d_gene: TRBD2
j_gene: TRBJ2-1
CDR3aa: CASSSSPGGLDEQFF
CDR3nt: TGTGCCAGCAGTTCATCTCCGGGAGGTTTGGATGAGCAGTTCTTC

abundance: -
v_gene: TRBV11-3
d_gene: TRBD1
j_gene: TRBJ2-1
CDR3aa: CASSHRGDNEQFF
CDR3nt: TGTGCCAGCAGCCACAGGGGAGACAATGAGCAGTTCTTC

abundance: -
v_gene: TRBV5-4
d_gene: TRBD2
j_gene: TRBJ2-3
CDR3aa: CASSAWTSVSTDTQYF
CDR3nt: TGTGCCAGCAGCGCGTGGACTAGCGTTAGCACAGATACGCAGTATTTT

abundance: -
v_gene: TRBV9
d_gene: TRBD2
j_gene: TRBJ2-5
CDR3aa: CASSVATSGRLAETQYF
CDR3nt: TGTGCCAGCAGCGTAGCTACTAGCGGGAGACTGGCAGAGACCCAGTACTTC

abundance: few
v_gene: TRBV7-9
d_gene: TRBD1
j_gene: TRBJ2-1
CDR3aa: CASSYSYNTPGQGADEQFF
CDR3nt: TGTGCCAGCAGCTACAGTTATAATACCCCGGGACAGGGGGCCGATGAGCAGTTCTTC

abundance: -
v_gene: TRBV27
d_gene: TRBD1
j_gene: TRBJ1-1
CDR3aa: CASRAFTGGTEAFF
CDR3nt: TGTGCCAGCAGAGCCTTTACAGGGGGCACTGAAGCTTTCTTT

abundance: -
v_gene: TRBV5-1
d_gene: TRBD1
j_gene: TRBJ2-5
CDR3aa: CASSLVPGQRETQYF
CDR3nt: TGCGCCAGCAGCTTGGTCCCGGGACAGCGAGAGACCCAGTACTTC